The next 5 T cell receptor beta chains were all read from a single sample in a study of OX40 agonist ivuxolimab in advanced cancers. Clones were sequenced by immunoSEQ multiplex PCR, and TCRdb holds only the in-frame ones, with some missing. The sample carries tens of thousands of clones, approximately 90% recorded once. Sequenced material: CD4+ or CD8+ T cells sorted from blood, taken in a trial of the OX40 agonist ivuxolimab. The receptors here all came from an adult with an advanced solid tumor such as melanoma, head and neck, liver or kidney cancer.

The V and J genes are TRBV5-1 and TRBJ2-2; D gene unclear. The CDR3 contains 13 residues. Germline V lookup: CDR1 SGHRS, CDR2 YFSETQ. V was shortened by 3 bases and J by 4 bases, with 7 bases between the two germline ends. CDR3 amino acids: CASSSLSTGELFF. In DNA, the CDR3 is TGCGCCAGCAGCTCCCTTTCCACCGGGGAGCTGTTTTTT.

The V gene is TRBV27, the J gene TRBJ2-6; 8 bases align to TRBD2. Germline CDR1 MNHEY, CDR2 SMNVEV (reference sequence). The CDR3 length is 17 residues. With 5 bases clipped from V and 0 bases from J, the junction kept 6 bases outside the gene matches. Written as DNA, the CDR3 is TGTGCCAGCAGTCTTAGCGGGACCCTCTCTGGGGCCAACGTCCTGACTTTC. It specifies CASSLSGTLSGANVLTF. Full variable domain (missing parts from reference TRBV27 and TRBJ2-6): EAQVTQNPRYLITVTGKKLTVTCSQNMNHEYMSWYRQDPGLGLRQIYYSMNVEVTDKGDVPEGYKVSRKEKRNFPLILESPSPNQTSLYFCASSLSGTLSGANVLTFGAGSRLTVL.

Written as DNA, the CDR3 is TGTGCCAGCAGCTCCTCCAGACGGGTCTACGAGCAGTACTTC. Translation: CASSSSRRVYEQYF. V usage is TRBV7-2 and J usage is TRBJ2-7; D gene ambiguous. The CDR3 is 14 amino acids. CDR1 SGHTA and CDR2 FQGNSA come from the germline V gene. With 4 bases removed from V and 3 bases from J, the gap between germline ends came to 13 bases.

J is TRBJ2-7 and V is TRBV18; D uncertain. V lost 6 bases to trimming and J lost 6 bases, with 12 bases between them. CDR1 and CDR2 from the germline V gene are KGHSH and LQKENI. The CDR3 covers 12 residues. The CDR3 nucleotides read TGTGCCAGCTCGGCGTTGGGTCTCGAGCAGTACTTC. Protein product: CASSALGLEQYF. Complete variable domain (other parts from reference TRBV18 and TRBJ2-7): NAGVMQNPRHLVRRRGQEARLRCSPMKGHSHVYWYRQLPEEGLKFMVYLQKENIIDESGMPKERFSAEFPKEGPSILRIQQVVRGDSAAYFCASSALGLEQYFGPGTRLTVT.

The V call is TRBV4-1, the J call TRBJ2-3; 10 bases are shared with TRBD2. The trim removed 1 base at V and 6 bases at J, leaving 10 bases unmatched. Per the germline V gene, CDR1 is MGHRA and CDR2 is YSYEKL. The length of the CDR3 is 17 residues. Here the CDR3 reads CASSQVFPGLAYDTQYF. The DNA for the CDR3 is TGCGCCAGCAGCCAAGTTTTTCCGGGACTAGCGTATGATACGCAGTATTTT.